The 12 T cell receptor beta chains below come from one sample, sequenced in a study of beta chain features in type 1 diabetes. The authors reverse transcribed all of the isolated RNA, so sequencing captured expressed TCRB transcripts. Some clones are missing from TCRdb's copy, which holds only in-frame ones; the method was immunoSEQ multiplex PCR. The table records under 500,000 clones, approximately 28% of them present only once. Sequenced sample: naive CD4+ T cells from blood. These receptors were collected from a man younger than 35 in good health.

This sequence joins TRBV10-2 and TRBJ2-6, with a possible D match to TRBD2 (5 bases). The CDR3 covers 16 residues. Germline V gene lookup returns CDR1 WSHSY and CDR2 SAAADI. Trimming cost V 6 bases and J 0 bases, with 12 bases left between them. The CDR3 is CASSGLRSSGANVLTF. The CDR3 DNA reads TGCGCCAGCAGCGGACTGAGGAGCTCTGGGGCCAACGTCCTGACTTTC.

This clone was seen a handful of times. The chain couples TRBV6-1 to TRBJ2-1, with 11 bases matching TRBD2. The CDR3 is made up of 15 amino acids. Trimming cost V 8 bases and J 3 bases; bases outside gene matches: 6. CDR1 MNHNS and CDR2 SASEGT come from the germline V gene. The CDR3 DNA sequence: TGTGCCAGCGGCCGGGGACTAGCGGACTACAATGAGCAGTTCTTC. Encoded protein: CASGRGLADYNEQFF.

This clone showed up just a few times. The genes are TRBV28 and TRBJ2-6, with D uncertain. Trimming pared 5 bases from V and 0 bases from J, leaving 11 bases between. The CDR3 runs to 16 residues. Germline CDR1 reads MDHEN; CDR2 reads SYDVKM. CDR3 sequence (DNA): TGTGCCAGCAGTGGAGACGGGCACTCTGGGGCCAACGTCCTGACTTTC. Protein product: CASSGDGHSGANVLTF.

This clone was detected a few times. The chain has TRBV2 and TRBJ2-7, with TRBD2 identical over 11 bases. The V and J ends lost 6 bases and 12 bases, in that order; junction bases with no gene match: 4. The CDR3 contains 11 residues. Germline values: CDR1 SNHLY, CDR2 FYNNEI. CDR3 region: CASRLAGDPYF. The CDR3 region has the DNA TGTGCCAGCAGACTAGCGGGAGATCCGTACTTC. The full variable domain, rest sourced from reference TRBV2 and TRBJ2-7, is EPEVTQTPSHQVTQMGQEVILRCVPISNHLYFYWYRQILGQKVEFLVSFYNNEISEKSEIFDDQFSVERPDGSNFTLKIRSTKLEDSAMYFCASRLAGDPYFGPGTRLTVT.

The V and J genes are TRBV9 and TRBJ2-7; 9 bases align to TRBD1. Germline V lookup: CDR1 SGDLS, CDR2 YYNGEE. With 4 bases clipped from V and 2 bases from J, the junction kept 13 bases outside the gene matches. This CDR3 is 17 amino acids long. CDR3 bases: TGTGCCAGCAGCTCTTCTACCGGGACAGGGTGGGCCTACGAGCAGTACTTC. The encoded protein is CASSSSTGTGWAYEQYF.

Written as DNA, the CDR3 is TGTGCCTGGCTTAGGACAGCTAACACTGAAGCTTTCTTT. Translating it yields CAWLRTANTEAFF. This rearrangement joins TRBV30 to TRBJ1-1; D perhaps matches TRBD1 (6 bases). Germline values: CDR1 GTSNPN, CDR2 SVGIG (reference sequence). The CDR3 is made up of 13 amino acids. Trimming took 5 bases from V and 2 from J, leaving 12 bases between them.

The chain combines TRBV29-1 with TRBJ2-7; 7 bases agree with TRBD1. Germline V gene sequence: CDR1 SQVTM, CDR2 ANQGSEA. V was pared by 4 bases and J by 4 bases, with 4 bases of the junction left unmatched. The CDR3 runs to 12 residues. As DNA, the CDR3 is TGCAGCGTTGTCGGCAGGGGGTACGAGCAGTACTTC. It encodes CSVVGRGYEQYF.

This chain joins TRBV7-8 and TRBJ2-7, with D uncertain. Germline assignment: CDR1 SGHVS and CDR2 FQNEAQ. Trimming cost V 2 bases and J 2 bases, with 4 bases left between them. The CDR3 length is 12 residues. In DNA, the CDR3 is TGTGCCAGCAGCTTATCTGCCTACGAGCAGTACTTC. Its protein product is CASSLSAYEQYF.

The chain couples TRBV30 to TRBJ1-2; D is unresolved. CDR1 and CDR2 (germline): GTSNPN, SVGIG (reference sequence). The CDR3 spans 12 residues. V was clipped by 0 bases and J by 8 bases, with 10 bases between them. The DNA for the CDR3 is TGTGCCTGGAGTGTACTCGCAGGAGGCTACACCTTC. The encoded protein is CAWSVLAGGYTF.

The gene calls are TRBV2 and TRBJ1-1; the D gene is possibly TRBD1 (5 bases). The CDR3 runs to 14 residues. CDR1 and CDR2 from the germline V gene are SNHLY and FYNNEI. The V gene lost 3 bases and the J gene lost 0 bases, with 8 bases spanning the gap. CDR3 protein: CASSDRVVNTEAFF. CDR3 nucleotide sequence: TGTGCCAGCAGTGACAGGGTTGTGAACACTGAAGCTTTCTTT.

This rearrangement joins TRBV5-1 to TRBJ2-5; 9 bases match TRBD1. The germline gives CDR1 SGHRS, CDR2 YFSETQ. The junction had 5 bases not matched to a gene; V was cut back by 5 bases and J by 3 bases. The CDR3 consists of 14 residues. CDR3 DNA: TGCGCCAGCAGTCGGGACAGGGCCAAAGAGACCCAGTACTTC. Translating it yields CASSRDRAKETQYF.

The rearrangement joins TRBV20-1 to TRBJ2-3; D gene unclear. Trimming removed 0 bases from V and 5 bases from J, with 3 bases in between. CDR1 and CDR2 (germline): DFQATT, SNEGSKA (reference sequence). This CDR3 is built from 11 residues. The chain's CDR3 is CSAREQDTQYF. Here the CDR3 DNA reads TGCAGTGCTAGAGAGCAAGATACGCAGTATTTT.